Below are 27 T cell receptor beta chains sequenced from a single sample in a study of control samples from healthy donors and cancer patients. Sequencing used immunoSEQ multiplex PCR; TCRdb keeps in-frame clones, though not all of them. The table has roughly 90,000 clones, 85% to 95% seen once; the top ten hold roughly 1.5%. Source material: blood. These receptors all stem from a woman aged 25 to 39 in good health.

The chain combines TRBV6-2 or TRBV6-3 with TRBJ1-4; 8 nucleotides agree with TRBD1. The CDR3 consists of 14 residues. V was pared by 5 bases and J by 7 bases, with 6 bases of the junction left unmatched. Germline V gene sequence: CDR1 MNHEY, CDR2 SVGEGT. The CDR3 DNA follows: TGTGCCAGCAGTACGGGACAGGAGAGTGAAAAACTGTTTTTT. Protein: CASSTGQESEKLFF.

This rearrangement joins TRBV30 to TRBJ1-2; no definite D call. Germline V gives CDR1 GTSNPN, CDR2 SVGIG (reference sequence). There are 12 residues in the CDR3. The germline V and J ends were trimmed by 0 bases and 8 bases, with 10 bases remaining between them. This CDR3 is CAWSVNLGGYTF. The CDR3 DNA reads as TGTGCCTGGAGTGTAAATCTAGGCGGCTACACCTTC.

This clone was picked up one time. This chain connects TRBV27 to TRBJ1-1; D is undetermined. The CDR3 is 15 amino acids. Germline lookup yields CDR1 MNHEY and CDR2 SMNVEV (reference sequence). Trimming removed 5 bases from V and 4 bases from J, with 17 bases in between. In DNA, the CDR3 is TGTGCCAGCAGTCGGTACAGCCCGCCGCGCACTGAAGCTTTCTTT. The encoded protein is CASSRYSPPRTEAFF.

The rearrangement joins TRBV7-2 to TRBJ1-5, with D perhaps matching TRBD1 (6 bases). In germline, CDR1 is SGHTA, CDR2 FQGNSA. The CDR3 is 15 amino acids. Trimming cost V 5 bases and J 4 bases, with 15 bases left between them. The CDR3: CASSLQGPGNQPQHF. As DNA, the CDR3 is TGTGCCAGCAGCCTGCAGGGGCCGGGGAATCAGCCCCAGCATTTT.

The chain uses TRBV6-5 and TRBJ2-2; D might be TRBD2 (5 bases). V gave up 10 bases and J gave up 1 base, with 13 bases separating them. This CDR3 has 14 residues. Germline-derived CDR1 and CDR2 are MNHEY and SVGAGI. CDR3 amino acids: CATKARVNTGELFF. The CDR3 DNA follows: TGTGCCACCAAGGCGAGGGTGAACACCGGGGAGCTGTTTTTT.

This sequence joins TRBV28 and TRBJ1-2; tentative D call: TRBD1 (5 bases). Germline V lookup: CDR1 MDHEN, CDR2 SYDVKM. V lost 8 bases, J lost 1 base, and 11 bases lay in between. The CDR3 sequence is 13 residues long. As DNA, the CDR3 is TGTGCCAGCGGGGGAGGGTTTAACTATGGCTACACCTTC. It codes for CASGGGFNYGYTF.

The J gene is TRBJ1-5, the V gene TRBV2, with 8 nucleotides matching TRBD1. This CDR3 spans 15 amino acids. The germline V gene encodes CDR1 SNHLY and CDR2 FYNNEI. Unmatched junction bases numbered 6, after V lost 5 bases and J lost 3 bases. CDR3 protein: CASSYRTGTNQPQHF. In nucleotides, the CDR3 is TGTGCCAGCAGTTATCGGACAGGGACCAATCAGCCCCAGCATTTT.

J is TRBJ2-2 and V is TRBV14; D unclear. CDR3 length: 14 amino acids. The V and J ends lost 3 bases and 3 bases respectively, with 8 bases between them. Germline CDR1 is SGHDN and CDR2 is FVKESK. CDR3 bases: TGTGCCAGCAGCCAGGAACATTACACCGGGGAGCTGTTTTTT. This codes for CASSQEHYTGELFF.

V gene TRBV28 combines with J gene TRBJ1-2; 7 positions match TRBD1. Unmatched junction bases numbered 12, after V lost 1 base and J lost 4 bases. Germline lookup yields CDR1 MDHEN and CDR2 SYDVKM. The CDR3 runs to 17 residues. The CDR3 coding sequence is TGTGCCAGCAGTTTATCTCCCAAAAAGGACAGGATCTATGGCTACACCTTC. This translates into CASSLSPKKDRIYGYTF.

The chain combines TRBV12-5 with TRBJ1-5; a possible D gene is TRBD1 (6 bases). Germline V gene sequence: CDR1 LGHNT, CDR2 FRNRAP. The V end lost 2 bases, the J end lost 0 bases, and 17 bases lay between the germline ends. The CDR3 consists of 18 residues. The CDR3 protein is CASGLLPPGAGSNQPQHF. For the CDR3, the DNA is TGTGCTAGTGGTTTGCTACCCCCGGGGGCAGGTAGCAATCAGCCCCAGCATTTT.

V gene TRBV5-1 combines with J gene TRBJ1-1; D is possibly TRBD1 (5 bases). The CDR3 loop spans 12 amino acids. V was trimmed by 4 bases and J by 7 bases, leaving 11 bases between them. Germline lookup yields CDR1 SGHRS and CDR2 YFSETQ. This CDR3 reads CASSDGAGEAFF. DNA of the CDR3: TGCGCCAGCAGCGATGGGGCCGGTGAAGCTTTCTTT. Together with reference TRBV5-1 and TRBJ1-1, the CDR3 gives the full variable domain: KAGVTQTPRYLIKTRGQQVTLSCSPISGHRSVSWYQQTPGQGLQFLFEYFSETQRNKGNFPGRFSGRQFSNSRSEMNVSTLELGDSALYLCASSDGAGEAFFGQGTRLTVV.

The DNA of the CDR3 is TGTGCCCGAAGGGACTCCTACGAGCAGTACTTC. Amino acids: CARRDSYEQYF. The genes are TRBV30 and TRBJ2-7; D unresolved. V lost 8 bases and J lost 0, with 8 bases in between. The germline CDR1 and CDR2 sequences are GTSNPN and SVGIG (reference sequence). The CDR3 extends over 11 amino acids. Full variable domain (missing parts from reference TRBV30 and TRBJ2-7): SQTIHQWPATLVQPVGSPLSLECTVEGTSNPNLYWYRQAAGRGLQLLFYSVGIGQISSEVPQNLSASRPQDRQFILSSKKLLLSDSGFYLCARRDSYEQYFGPGTRLTVT.

The V call is TRBV15, the J call TRBJ1-2; weak D call: TRBD1 (5 bases). Germline lookup yields CDR1 LNHNV and CDR2 YYDKDF (reference sequence). This CDR3 has 14 residues. The V gene lost 5 bases and the J gene lost 6 bases, with 16 bases spanning the gap. This chain's CDR3 is CATSRDLREDGYTF. The CDR3 DNA reads as TGTGCCACCAGCCGGGACCTTCGGGAGGATGGCTACACCTTC. The whole variable domain, filled in from reference TRBV15 and TRBJ1-2, reads DAMVIQNPRYQVTQFGKPVTLSCSQTLNHNVMYWYQQKSSQAPKLLFHYYDKDFNNEADTPDNFQSRRPNTSFCFLDIRSPGLGDTAMYLCATSRDLREDGYTFGSGTRLTVV.

In its sample, this clone was seen once. This chain connects TRBV4-1 to TRBJ1-6; possibly TRBD1 for D (5 bases). Germline values: CDR1 MGHRA, CDR2 YSYEKL. This CDR3 has 16 residues. V lost 4 bases and J 5 bases, leaving 15 bases between the germline ends. CDR3 sequence (DNA): TGCGCCAGCAGCCGGATGGGGGGGTATGATAATTCACCCCTCCACTTT. Residues: CASSRMGGYDNSPLHF.

V is TRBV7-6 and J is TRBJ2-1; 10 bases fit TRBD2. Germline V lookup: CDR1 SGHVS, CDR2 FNYEAQ. The V gene end was trimmed by 5 bases and the J gene end by 9 bases; junction bases not matched to a gene: 13. This CDR3 is 16 amino acids long. The CDR3 coding sequence is TGTGCCAGCAGCCCCCGGACTAGCGGTAGGGGGGGTGAGCAGTTCTTC. Its translation is CASSPRTSGRGGEQFF.

A word on this clone: Other DNA variants within this sample encode the same CDR3. The genes are TRBV28 and TRBJ2-7; D is unresolved. Trimming stripped 5 bases from V and 5 bases from J, with 10 bases between. This CDR3 is 12 amino acids long. The germline V gene encodes CDR1 MDHEN and CDR2 SYDVKM. In DNA form, the CDR3 reads TGTGCCAGCAGTCCAACTGGGGACGAGCAGTACTTC. This translates into CASSPTGDEQYF.

The chain uses TRBV5-1 and TRBJ2-4; the D is unclear. This CDR3 has 15 residues. Germline lookup yields CDR1 SGHRS and CDR2 YFSETQ. The V gene lost 1 base and the J gene lost 1 base, with 9 bases spanning the gap. The CDR3 sequence is CASSLSVEAKNIQYF. CDR3 nucleotide sequence: TGCGCCAGCAGCTTGTCGGTGGAGGCCAAAAACATTCAGTACTTC.

The CDR3 region has the DNA TGTGCCAGCAGTACTAGCATGAACACCGGGGAGCTGTTTTTT. Translating it yields CASSTSMNTGELFF. The V call is TRBV25-1, the J call TRBJ2-2; tentative D call: TRBD2 (6 bases). Germline CDR1 reads MGHDK; CDR2 reads SYGVNS. Trimming removed 5 bases at V and 1 base at J, with 8 bases between. There are 14 residues in the CDR3.

The rearrangement joins TRBV10-3 to TRBJ2-5; TRBD2 matches 8 bases. J gave up 5 bases and V 11 bases, and 10 bases lay outside the gene matches. CDR3 length: 13 amino acids. CDR1 is ENHRY and CDR2 is SYGVKD in the germline V gene. The CDR3 nucleotides read TGTGCCTCCGGGGGGGAGGTGAAGGAGACCCAGTACTTC. Its translation is CASGGEVKETQYF.

The chain combines TRBV19 with TRBJ1-2; perhaps TRBD1 as D (5 bases). CDR1 and CDR2 from the germline V gene are LNHDA and SQIVND (reference sequence). The CDR3 is 15 residues long. V lost 7 bases to trimming and J lost 7 bases, with 22 bases between them. The CDR3 loop is CASTRPGDPLTGYTF. The CDR3 nucleotides read TGTGCCAGTACCCGACCGGGGGACCCTCTCACTGGCTACACCTTC.

The V gene is TRBV6-5, the J gene TRBJ1-4; D unresolved. V was pared by 0 bases and J by 0 bases, with 8 bases between. The CDR3 has 16 amino acids. Germline V gene sequence: CDR1 MNHEY, CDR2 SVGAGI. The chain's CDR3 is CASSYSSPATNEKLFF. The CDR3 bases are TGTGCCAGCAGTTACTCGAGTCCGGCAACTAATGAAAAACTGTTTTTT.

The gene calls are TRBV11-2 and TRBJ2-1; D gene uncertain. Germline loops: CDR1 SGHAT, CDR2 FQNNGV. Trimming shortened V by 5 bases and J by 0 bases, and 11 bases separated the two germline ends. CDR3 length equals 15 residues. The CDR3 region is CASSAASSSYNEQFF. Here the CDR3 DNA reads TGTGCCAGCAGCGCGGCCTCTAGCTCCTACAATGAGCAGTTCTTC.

The chain joins TRBV20-1 to TRBJ2-7; 9 positions agree with TRBD2. Trimming at V came to 6 bases and at J to 0 bases, leaving 3 bases not matched to a gene. The CDR3 loop spans 13 amino acids. From germline, CDR1 is DFQATT and CDR2 SNEGSKA (reference sequence). The CDR3 region has the DNA TGCAGTGCCAGTAGCGGGAGCTCCTACGAGCAGTACTTC. It yields the protein CSASSGSSYEQYF.

This chain connects TRBV7-3 to TRBJ1-6, with TRBD1 matching 7 bases. With 5 bases clipped from V and 6 bases from J, the junction kept 4 bases outside the gene matches. The germline gives CDR1 SGHTA, CDR2 FQGTGA. CDR3 length: 14 residues. DNA of the CDR3: TGTGCCAGCAGCCAGGGACAGCCTAATTCACCCCTCCACTTT. Protein: CASSQGQPNSPLHF.

A single count supports this clone. The chain uses TRBV7-3 and TRBJ2-5, with unresolved D. The CDR3 sequence is 14 residues long. The V and J ends lost 0 bases and 5 bases respectively, with 10 bases between them. Germline V CDR1 and CDR2: SGHTA, FQGTGA. This CDR3 is CASSLTGVGETQYF. As DNA, the CDR3 is TGTGCCAGCAGCTTAACTGGGGTGGGCGAGACCCAGTACTTC. Supplemented by reference TRBV7-3 and TRBJ2-5, the full variable domain reads GAGVSQTPSNKVTEKGKYVELRCDPISGHTALYWYRQSLGQGPEFLIYFQGTGAADDSGLPNDRFFAVRPEGSVSTLKIQRTERGDSAVYLCASSLTGVGETQYFGPGTRLLVL.

The rearrangement links TRBV11-1 to TRBJ2-7; D possibly corresponds to TRBD2 (6 bases). V lost 5 bases to trimming and J lost 0 bases, with 11 bases between them. Germline V lookup: CDR1 SGHAT, CDR2 FQDESV (reference sequence). This CDR3 has 14 amino acids. CDR3 in amino acids: CASSPQRVSYEQYF. In nucleotides, the CDR3 is TGTGCCAGCAGCCCTCAGCGGGTCTCCTACGAGCAGTACTTC. Full variable domain (rest looked up from reference TRBV11-1 and TRBJ2-7): EAEVAQSPRYKITEKSQAVAFWCDPISGHATLYWYRQILGQGPELLVQFQDESVVDDSQLPKDRFSAERLKGVDSTLKIQPAELGDSAMYLCASSPQRVSYEQYFGPGTRLTVT.

V is TRBV7-3 and J is TRBJ2-7; TRBD2 agrees at 8 bases. V shed 0 bases, J shed 7 bases, and the junction held 11 bases outside the gene matches. The germline CDR1 and CDR2 sequences are SGHTA and FQGTGA. The CDR3 totals 16 residues. CDR3: CASSLTKGSGIGEQYF. The CDR3 DNA reads TGTGCCAGCAGCTTAACGAAGGGTAGCGGGATAGGAGAGCAGTACTTC.